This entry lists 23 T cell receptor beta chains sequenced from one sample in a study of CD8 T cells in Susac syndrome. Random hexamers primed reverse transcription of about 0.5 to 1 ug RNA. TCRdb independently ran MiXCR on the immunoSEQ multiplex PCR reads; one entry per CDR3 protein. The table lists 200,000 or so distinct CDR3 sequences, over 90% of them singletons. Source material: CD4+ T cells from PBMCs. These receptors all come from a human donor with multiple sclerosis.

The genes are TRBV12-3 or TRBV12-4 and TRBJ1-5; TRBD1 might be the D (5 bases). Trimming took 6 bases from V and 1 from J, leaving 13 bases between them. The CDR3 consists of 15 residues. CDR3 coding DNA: TGTGCCAGCAGCTCCCAGGGTACGAGCAATCAGCCCCAGCATTTT. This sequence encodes CASSSQGTSNQPQHF.

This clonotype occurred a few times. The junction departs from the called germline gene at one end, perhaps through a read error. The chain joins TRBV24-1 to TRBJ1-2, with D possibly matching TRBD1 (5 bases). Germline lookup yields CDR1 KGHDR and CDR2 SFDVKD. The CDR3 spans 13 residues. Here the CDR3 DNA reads TGTGCCACCAGTGACCGGCCAGGGAGCGGCTATACCTTC. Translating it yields CATSDRPGSGYTF.

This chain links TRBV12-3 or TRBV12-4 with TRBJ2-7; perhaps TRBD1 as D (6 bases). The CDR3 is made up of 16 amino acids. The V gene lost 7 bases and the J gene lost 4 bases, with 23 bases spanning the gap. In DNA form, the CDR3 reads TGTGCCAGCAACAACCAACAGGGCTCGAGCCTTTACGAGCAGTACTTC. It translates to CASNNQQGSSLYEQYF.

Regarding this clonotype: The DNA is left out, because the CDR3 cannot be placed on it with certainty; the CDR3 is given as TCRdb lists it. Here the CDR3 reads CSVLGMGNTEAFF. The chain is built from TRBV29-1 and TRBJ1-1. The CDR3 length equals 13 residues, ends included. In germline, CDR1 is SQVTM, CDR2 ANQGSEA.

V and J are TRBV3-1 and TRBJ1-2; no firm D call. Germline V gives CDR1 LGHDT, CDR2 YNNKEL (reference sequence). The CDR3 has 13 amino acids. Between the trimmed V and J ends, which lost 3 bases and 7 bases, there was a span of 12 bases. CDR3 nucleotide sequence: TGTGCCAGCAGCCACCCCCAGCGCGGTGGCTACACCTTC. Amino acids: CASSHPQRGGYTF.

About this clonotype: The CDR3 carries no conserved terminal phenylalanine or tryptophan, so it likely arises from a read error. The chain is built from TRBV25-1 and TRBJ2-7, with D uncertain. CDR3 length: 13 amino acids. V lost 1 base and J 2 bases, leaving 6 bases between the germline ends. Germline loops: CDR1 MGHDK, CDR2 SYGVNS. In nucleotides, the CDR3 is TGTGCCAGCAGTGAATTGGGTCCCTACGAGCAGTACTTG. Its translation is CASSELGPYEQYL.

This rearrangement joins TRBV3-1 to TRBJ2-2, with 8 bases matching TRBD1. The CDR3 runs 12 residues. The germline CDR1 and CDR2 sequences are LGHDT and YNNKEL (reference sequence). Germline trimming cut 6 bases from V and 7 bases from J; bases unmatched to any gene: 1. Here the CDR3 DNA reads TGTGCCAGCAGGACAGGGGACGGGGAGCTGTTTTTT. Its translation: CASRTGDGELFF. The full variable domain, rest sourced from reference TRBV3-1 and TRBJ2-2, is DTAVSQTPKYLVTQMGNDKSIKCEQNLGHDTMYWYKQDSKKFLKIMFSYNNKELIINETVPNRFSPKSPDKAHLNLHINSLELGDSAVYFCASRTGDGELFFGEGSRLTVL.

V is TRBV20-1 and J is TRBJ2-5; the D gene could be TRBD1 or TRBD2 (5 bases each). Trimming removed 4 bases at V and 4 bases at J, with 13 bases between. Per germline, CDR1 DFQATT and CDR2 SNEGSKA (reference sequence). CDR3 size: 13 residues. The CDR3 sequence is CSAKEAGGETQYF. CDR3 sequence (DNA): TGCAGTGCTAAGGAAGCTGGGGGAGAGACCCAGTACTTC.

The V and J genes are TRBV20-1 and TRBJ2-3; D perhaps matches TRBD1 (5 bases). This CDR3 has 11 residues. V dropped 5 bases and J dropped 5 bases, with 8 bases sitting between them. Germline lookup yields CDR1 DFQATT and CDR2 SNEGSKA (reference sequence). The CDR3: CSASQGDTQYF. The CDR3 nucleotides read TGCAGTGCTTCCCAGGGAGATACGCAGTATTTT.

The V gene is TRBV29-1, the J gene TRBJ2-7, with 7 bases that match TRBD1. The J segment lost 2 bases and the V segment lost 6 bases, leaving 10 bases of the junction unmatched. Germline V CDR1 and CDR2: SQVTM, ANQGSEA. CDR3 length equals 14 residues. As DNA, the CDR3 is TGCAGCGTCAAAGGCAGGGGGTCGCCCTACGAGCAGTACTTC. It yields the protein CSVKGRGSPYEQYF.

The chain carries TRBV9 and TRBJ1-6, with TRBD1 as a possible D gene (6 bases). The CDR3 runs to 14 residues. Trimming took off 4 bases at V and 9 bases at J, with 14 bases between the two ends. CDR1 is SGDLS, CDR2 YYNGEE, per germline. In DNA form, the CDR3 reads TGTGCCAGCAGCCCCGGACAGTCCAGTTCACCCCTCCACTTT. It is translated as CASSPGQSSSPLHF.

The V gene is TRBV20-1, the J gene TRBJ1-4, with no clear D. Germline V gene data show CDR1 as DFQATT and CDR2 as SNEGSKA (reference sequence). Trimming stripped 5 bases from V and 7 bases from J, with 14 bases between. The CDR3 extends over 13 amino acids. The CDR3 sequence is CSAPFDRSEKLFF. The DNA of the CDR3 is TGCAGTGCTCCTTTCGACCGGAGTGAAAAACTGTTTTTT.

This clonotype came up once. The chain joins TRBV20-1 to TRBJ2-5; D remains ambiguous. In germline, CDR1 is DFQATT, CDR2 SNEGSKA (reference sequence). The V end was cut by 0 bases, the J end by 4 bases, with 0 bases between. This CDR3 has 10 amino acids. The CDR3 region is CSAREETQYF. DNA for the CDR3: TGCAGTGCTAGAGAAGAGACCCAGTACTTC.

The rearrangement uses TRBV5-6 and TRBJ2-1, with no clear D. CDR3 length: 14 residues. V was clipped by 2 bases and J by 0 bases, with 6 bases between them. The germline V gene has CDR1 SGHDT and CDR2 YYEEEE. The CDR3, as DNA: TGTGCCAGCAGCTTTCCCCACTCCTACAATGAGCAGTTCTTC. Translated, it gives CASSFPHSYNEQFF.

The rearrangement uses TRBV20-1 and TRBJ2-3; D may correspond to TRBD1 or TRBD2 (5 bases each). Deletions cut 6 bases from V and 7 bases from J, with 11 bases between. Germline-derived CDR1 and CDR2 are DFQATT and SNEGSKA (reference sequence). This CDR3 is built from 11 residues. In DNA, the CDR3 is TGCAGTGCGGGACCTTCGCATACGCAGTATTTT. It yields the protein CSAGPSHTQYF.

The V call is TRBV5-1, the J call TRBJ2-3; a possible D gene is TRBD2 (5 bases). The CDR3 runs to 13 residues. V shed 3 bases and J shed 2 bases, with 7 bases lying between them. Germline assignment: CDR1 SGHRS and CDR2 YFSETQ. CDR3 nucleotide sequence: TGCGCCAGCAGCTCGCTAGCCACAGATACGCAGTATTTT. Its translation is CASSSLATDTQYF.

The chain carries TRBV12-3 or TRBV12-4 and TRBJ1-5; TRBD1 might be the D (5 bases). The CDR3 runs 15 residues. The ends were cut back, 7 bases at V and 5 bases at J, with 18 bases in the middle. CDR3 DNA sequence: TGTGCCAGCACCCCGGGGGTCTCTTCATATCAGCCCCAGCATTTT. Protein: CASTPGVSSYQPQHF.

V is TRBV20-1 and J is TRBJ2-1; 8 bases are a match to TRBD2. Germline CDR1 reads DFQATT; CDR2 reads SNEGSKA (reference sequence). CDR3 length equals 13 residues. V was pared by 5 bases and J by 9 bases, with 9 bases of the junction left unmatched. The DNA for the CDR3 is TGCAGTGCTCGACTAGCGTTGCAGGGTGAGCAGTTCTTC. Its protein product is CSARLALQGEQFF.

CDR3 residues: CASSPTDRNQPQHF. In DNA form, the CDR3 reads TGTGCCAGCAGCCCGACAGATCGGAATCAGCCCCAGCATTTT. V usage is TRBV27 and J usage is TRBJ1-5; maybe TRBD1 (5 bases). This CDR3 is built from 14 residues. Trimming removed 6 bases at V and 4 bases at J, with 13 bases between. Germline V CDR1 and CDR2: MNHEY, SMNVEV (reference sequence).

CDR3 nucleotides: TGCAGCGTTGAAATTGGCCGTTACGAGCAGTACTTC. Translation: CSVEIGRYEQYF. The rearrangement links TRBV29-1 to TRBJ2-7; unclear D gene. The CDR3 contains 12 residues. Germline V gene data show CDR1 as SQVTM and CDR2 as ANQGSEA. V was cut by 2 bases and J by 4 bases, with 9 bases left in between.

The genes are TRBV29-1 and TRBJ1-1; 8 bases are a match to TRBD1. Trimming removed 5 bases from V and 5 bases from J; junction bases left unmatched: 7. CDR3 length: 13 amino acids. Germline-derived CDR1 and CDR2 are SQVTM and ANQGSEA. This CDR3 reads CSVYAGGATEAFF. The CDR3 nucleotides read TGCAGCGTTTACGCAGGGGGCGCGACTGAAGCTTTCTTT.

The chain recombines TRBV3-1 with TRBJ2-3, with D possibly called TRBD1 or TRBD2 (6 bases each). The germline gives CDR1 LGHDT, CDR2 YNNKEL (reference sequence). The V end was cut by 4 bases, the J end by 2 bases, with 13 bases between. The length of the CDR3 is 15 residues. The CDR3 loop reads CASSLVGGTTDTQYF. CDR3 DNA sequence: TGTGCCAGCAGCCTCGTAGGGGGGACCACAGATACGCAGTATTTT.

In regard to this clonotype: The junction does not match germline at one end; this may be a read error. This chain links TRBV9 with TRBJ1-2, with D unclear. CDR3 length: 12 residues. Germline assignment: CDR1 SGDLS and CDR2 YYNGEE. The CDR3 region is CASSGAPTSENF. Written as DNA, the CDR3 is TGTGCCAGCAGCGGAGCCCCCACGTCAGAAAACTTC. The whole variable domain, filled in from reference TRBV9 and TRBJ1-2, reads DSGVTQTPKHLITATGQRVTLRCSPRSGDLSVYWYQQSLDQGLQFLIQYYNGEERAKGNILERFSAQQFPDLHSELNLSSLELGDSALYFCASSGAPTSENFGSGTRLTVV.